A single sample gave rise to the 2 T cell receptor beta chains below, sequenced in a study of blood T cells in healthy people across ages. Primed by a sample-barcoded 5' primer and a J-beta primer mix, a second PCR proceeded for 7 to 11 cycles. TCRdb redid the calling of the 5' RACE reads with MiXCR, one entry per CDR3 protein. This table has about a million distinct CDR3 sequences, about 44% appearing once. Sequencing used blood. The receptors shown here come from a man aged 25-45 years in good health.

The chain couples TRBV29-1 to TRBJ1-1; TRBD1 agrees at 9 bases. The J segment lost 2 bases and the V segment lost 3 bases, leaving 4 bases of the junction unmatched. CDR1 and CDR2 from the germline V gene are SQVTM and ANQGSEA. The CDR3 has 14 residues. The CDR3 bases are TGCAGCGTTGACGGGACAGGGACAAACACTGAAGCTTTCTTT. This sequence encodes CSVDGTGTNTEAFF.

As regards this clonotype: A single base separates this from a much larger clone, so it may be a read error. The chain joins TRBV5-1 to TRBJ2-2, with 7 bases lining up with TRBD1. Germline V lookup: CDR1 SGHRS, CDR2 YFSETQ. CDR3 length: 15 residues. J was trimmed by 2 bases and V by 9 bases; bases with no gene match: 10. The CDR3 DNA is TGCGCCAACAGGGAAGGGACAGCTAACACCGGGGAGCTGTTTTTT. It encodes CANREGTANTGELFF. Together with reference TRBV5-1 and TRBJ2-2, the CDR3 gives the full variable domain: KAGVTQTPRYLIKTRGQQVTLSCSPISGHRSVSWYQQTPGQGLQFLFEYFSETQRNKGNFPGRFSGRQFSNSRSEMNVSTLELGDSALYLCANREGTANTGELFFGEGSRLTVL.